This TCR beta chain stems from a study of shared clonotypes between healthy human individuals. This clone was recorded a few times. The V and J ends lost 5 bases and 0 bases respectively, with 8 bases between them. From germline, CDR1 is SGHAT and CDR2 FQNNGV. The CDR3 covers 14 residues. TCRdb keeps only in-frame clones here, not all; method: immunoSEQ multiplex PCR. Here the sample spans 600,000 to 750,000 clones, 55% to 80% being singletons. V and J are TRBV11-2 and TRBJ1-3; D ambiguous. The receptor was derived from a woman between 25 and 40 years old in good health. The sample taken for sequencing was memory CD4+ T cells sorted from blood. Stated subset: CD45RA-negative fraction. The CDR3: CASSQQYSGNTIYF. For the CDR3, the DNA is TGTGCCAGCAGCCAGCAATACTCTGGAAACACCATATATTTT.